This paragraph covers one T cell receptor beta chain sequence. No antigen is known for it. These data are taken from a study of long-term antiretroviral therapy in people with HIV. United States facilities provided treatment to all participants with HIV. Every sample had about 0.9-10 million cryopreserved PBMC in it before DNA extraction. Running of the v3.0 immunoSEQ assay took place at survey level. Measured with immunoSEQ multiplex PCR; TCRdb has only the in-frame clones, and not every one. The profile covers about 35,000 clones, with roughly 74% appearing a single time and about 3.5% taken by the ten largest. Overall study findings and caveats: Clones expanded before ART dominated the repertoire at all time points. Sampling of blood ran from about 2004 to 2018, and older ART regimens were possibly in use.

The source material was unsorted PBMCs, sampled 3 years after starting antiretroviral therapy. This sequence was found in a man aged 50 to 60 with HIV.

As DNA, the CDR3 is TGCAGCCAGCGGTTCAAAGAGACCCAGTACTTC. It codes for CSQRFKETQYF. This sequence joins TRBV20-1 and TRBJ2-5; possible D gene TRBD2, 5 bases. Germline CDR1 is DFQATT and CDR2 is SNEGSKA (reference sequence). The length of the CDR3 is 11 residues.